This TCR beta chain was documented in a study of blood T cell repertoires in COVID-19. As handled by the study authors: How many nucleated cells were present was estimated from reference gene primer amplification. Method: immunoSEQ multiplex PCR; TCRdb's copy keeps in-frame clones and lacks some. The V and J calls and the clone size are those of that table, but D and trimming were determined from the DNA. There are about 150,000 clones in the sample; roughly nine tenths occur only once, and 13% lies in the top ten. This CDR3 contains 13 residues. The V gene end was trimmed by 5 bases and the J gene end by 6 bases; junction bases not matched to a gene: 6. Germline CDR1 and CDR2: MNHEY and SMNVEV (reference sequence).

The specimen was peripheral blood. The TCR comes from a man younger than 30 with COVID-19, enrolled during active disease. The chain employs TRBV27 and TRBJ1-2; 7 nucleotides line up with TRBD1. The chain's CDR3 is CASSPRGQNGYTF. CDR3 sequence (DNA): TGTGCCAGCAGTCCCAGGGGACAGAATGGCTACACCTTC.